This TCR beta chain was documented in a study of T-cell reconstitution after alpha-beta-depleted transplantation in children. Construction of the TCRbeta library involved unique molecular identifiers. TCRdb analysed the PCR reads with MiXCR anew, one entry per CDR3 protein. The table shows fewer than 500,000 distinct CDR3 sequences, with about 40% occurring only once. Study-wide results and caveats: Two months or so post-transplant, alpha-beta T cells reportedly derived from several hundred expanded graft clones. Counts and diversity of T cells one year after transplant came mostly from newly produced T cells.

This clonotype has at least ten counts. What it recognizes is unknown. This CDR3 has 15 amino acids. V lost 2 bases, J lost 8 bases, and 16 bases lay in between. Germline CDR1 reads SGHTA; CDR2 reads FQGNSA. This chain links TRBV7-2 with TRBJ2-1; no reliable D call. The TCR comes from a girl aged 2-10 years with aplastic anemia, due to receive a stem cell transplant. Sequenced material: PBMCs, taken before TCRalphabeta/CD19-depleted stem cell transplant. CDR3 protein: CASSLSSVPNDEQFF. Here the CDR3 DNA reads TGTGCCAGCAGCTTATCGTCAGTCCCTAACGATGAGCAGTTCTTC.